The 31 T cell receptor beta chains in this list originate from one sample, sequenced in a study of CD8+ T cells in alopecia areata. Treatment of the sample: oral pan-JAK inhibitor, 5-10 mg twice daily. Sequencing templates came from extracted RNA that was reverse transcribed into cDNA. Data came from immunoSEQ multiplex PCR; TCRdb stores just in-frame clones and leaves some out. The sample records about 220,000 clones, about 58% being singletons. Sequencing was performed on CD4+ T cells sorted from blood, taken at week 4, from a patient treated with tofacitinib. These TCRs come from a human donor with alopecia areata.

The chain joins TRBV7-2 to TRBJ2-4; the D gene is possibly TRBD2 (6 bases). The CDR3 runs 17 residues. The V gene lost 5 bases and the J gene lost 0 bases, with 17 bases spanning the gap. CDR1 is SGHTA, CDR2 FQGNSA, per germline. The CDR3 DNA sequence: TGTGCCAGCAGCCTCGCGCGGGCGGGACTAGCCAAAAACATTCAGTACTTC. Translating gives CASSLARAGLAKNIQYF.

The rearrangement links TRBV2 to TRBJ1-1, with D maybe TRBD1 (5 bases). Germline assignment: CDR1 SNHLY and CDR2 FYNNEI. The V end was cut by 5 bases, the J end by 0 bases, with 22 bases between. The CDR3 has 18 residues. In DNA form, the CDR3 reads TGTGCCAGCAGTCCCTTGGGGACGGGAGTCGGGCTGAACACTGAAGCTTTCTTT. Amino acid sequence: CASSPLGTGVGLNTEAFF.

V gene TRBV29-1 combines with J gene TRBJ2-5; D uncertain. Trimming removed 6 bases at V and 1 base at J, with 15 bases between. The CDR3 totals 14 residues. Germline CDR1 reads SQVTM; CDR2 reads ANQGSEA. The CDR3: CSVDLMTAQETQYF. The CDR3 nucleotides read TGCAGCGTCGATTTAATGACGGCCCAAGAGACCCAGTACTTC.

The rearrangement joins TRBV9 to TRBJ1-1; no reliable D call. Germline V lookup: CDR1 SGDLS, CDR2 YYNGEE. This CDR3 comprises 15 residues. Trimming removed 4 bases from V and 0 bases from J, with 13 bases in between. The CDR3 sequence is CASSTGSGLNTEAFF. For the CDR3, the DNA is TGTGCCAGCAGCACGGGGTCAGGTTTGAACACTGAAGCTTTCTTT. The variable domain in full, completed from reference TRBV9 and TRBJ1-1, reads DSGVTQTPKHLITATGQRVTLRCSPRSGDLSVYWYQQSLDQGLQFLIQYYNGEERAKGNILERFSAQQFPDLHSELNLSSLELGDSALYFCASSTGSGLNTEAFFGQGTRLTVV.

V and J are TRBV5-1 and TRBJ1-1; TRBD1 might be the D (5 bases). Trimming left V 7 bases short and J 6 bases short, with 16 bases between. CDR1 and CDR2 (germline): SGHRS, YFSETQ. CDR3 length: 13 residues. CDR3 in amino acids: CASGDGLSAEAFF. Written as DNA, the CDR3 is TGCGCCAGCGGGGACGGATTATCAGCTGAAGCTTTCTTT.

V usage is TRBV7-6 and J usage is TRBJ2-3; perhaps TRBD2 as D (6 bases). Between the trimmed V and J ends, which lost 5 bases and 2 bases, there was a span of 14 bases. The length of the CDR3 is 15 residues. Germline CDR1 and CDR2: SGHVS and FNYEAQ. The CDR3 nucleotides are TGTGCCAGCAGCCTGGGACTTCCTGACACAGATACGCAGTATTTT. Protein sequence: CASSLGLPDTDTQYF.

At least ten counts were recorded for this clone. The chain has TRBV6-6 and TRBJ1-5; 7 bases align to TRBD1. Germline CDR1 and CDR2: MNHNY and SVGAGI (reference sequence). The CDR3 contains 12 residues. The V and J ends lost 6 bases and 6 bases, in that order; junction bases with no gene match: 2. The CDR3 DNA sequence: TGTGCCAGCAGCGACAGGGCTCAGCCCCAGCATTTT. Its protein is CASSDRAQPQHF.

In this sample, this clone turned up a few times. This chain links TRBV15 with TRBJ2-4; D gene ambiguous. V was trimmed by 0 bases and J by 8 bases, leaving 8 bases between them. This CDR3 spans 13 amino acids. The V gene's germline CDR1 is LNHNV and CDR2 YYDKDF (reference sequence). The CDR3 reads CATSRDPPDIQYF. In DNA form, the CDR3 reads TGTGCCACCAGCAGAGATCCTCCGGACATTCAGTACTTC.

This clone was picked up a small number of times. The V and J genes are TRBV19 and TRBJ2-5; D is possibly TRBD1 (5 bases). V gave up 5 bases and J gave up 5 bases, with 15 bases separating them. The CDR3 runs 14 residues. Per the germline V gene, CDR1 is LNHDA and CDR2 is SQIVND (reference sequence). CDR3 nucleotide sequence: TGTGCCAGTAGTGATGGGGCCAGCCACGAGACCCAGTACTTC. Translating it yields CASSDGASHETQYF.

The chain is built from TRBV5-6 and TRBJ1-2, with D unclear. CDR1 is SGHDT and CDR2 is YYEEEE in the germline V gene. CDR3 length: 12 residues. Trimming stripped 3 bases from V and 4 bases from J, with 7 bases between. CDR3 sequence (DNA): TGTGCCAGCAGCTCAACATCCTATGGCTACACCTTC. Its translation: CASSSTSYGYTF. Based on the CDR3 plus reference TRBV5-6 and TRBJ1-2, the full variable domain is DAGVTQSPTHLIKTRGQQVTLRCSPKSGHDTVSWYQQALGQGPQFIFQYYEEEERQRGNFPDRFSGHQFPNYSSELNVNALLLGDSALYLCASSSTSYGYTFGSGTRLTVV.

The chain has TRBV15 and TRBJ2-3; 11 bases match TRBD2. Trimming took 1 base from V and 3 from J; bases not matched to a gene: 6. Germline V CDR1 and CDR2: LNHNV, YYDKDF (reference sequence). The CDR3 consists of 17 residues. CDR3 sequence (DNA): TGTGCCACCAGCAGAGGGGTAGCGGGGGGGCCGACAGATACGCAGTATTTT. Residues: CATSRGVAGGPTDTQYF.

This clone was counted once. This chain joins TRBV30 and TRBJ1-6; 11 bases map to TRBD1. CDR1 and CDR2 from the germline V gene are GTSNPN and SVGIG (reference sequence). The CDR3 runs to 16 residues. The ends lost 3 bases at V and 8 bases at J; junction bases unmatched: 9. The chain's CDR3 is CAWSGGTGGPYSPLHF. CDR3 sequence (DNA): TGTGCCTGGAGCGGAGGGACAGGGGGACCTTATTCACCCCTCCACTTT.

The V call is TRBV9, the J call TRBJ2-3; tentatively, D is TRBD2 (5 bases). The germline CDR1 and CDR2 sequences are SGDLS and YYNGEE. The CDR3 runs 16 residues. V was cut by 0 bases and J by 6 bases, with 17 bases left in between. The DNA of the CDR3 is TGTGCCAGCAGCGTAGGCGGTTTTGGAGGCATCGATACGCAGTATTTT. This codes for CASSVGGFGGIDTQYF.

The chain links TRBV30 to TRBJ2-1; D is possibly TRBD1 or TRBD2 (5 bases each). The V end was cut by 2 bases, the J end by 10 bases, with 18 bases between. The CDR3 consists of 14 residues. Looked up from germline, CDR1 is GTSNPN and CDR2 is SVGIG (reference sequence). The CDR3 protein is CAWSSGPGSREQFF. DNA for the CDR3: TGTGCCTGGAGTTCGGGGCCAGGTTCCCGGGAGCAGTTCTTC.

This clone was seen once. V gene TRBV5-1 combines with J gene TRBJ2-1; 7 bases align to TRBD1. Germline CDR1 is SGHRS and CDR2 is YFSETQ. V was clipped by 4 bases and J by 2 bases; unmatched bases: 3. This CDR3 is built from 14 residues. CDR3 sequence: CASSGTGAYNEQFF. The CDR3 DNA sequence: TGCGCCAGCAGCGGAACAGGGGCCTACAATGAGCAGTTCTTC.

The chain couples TRBV19 to TRBJ2-2; D tentatively reads TRBD1 or TRBD2 (5 bases each). The length of the CDR3 is 14 residues. Trimming cost V 8 bases and J 5 bases, with 15 bases left between them. CDR1 and CDR2 from the germline V gene are LNHDA and SQIVND (reference sequence). In DNA form, the CDR3 reads TGTGCCAGTCACGGGACGTTGAGAACCGGGGAGCTGTTTTTT. It yields the protein CASHGTLRTGELFF.

CDR3 sequence: CASSQELISNQPQHF. The CDR3 DNA is TGTGCCAGCAGCCAAGAACTCATAAGCAATCAGCCCCAGCATTTT. V is TRBV14 and J is TRBJ1-5; D is unclear. This CDR3 spans 15 amino acids. Germline CDR1 SGHDN, CDR2 FVKESK. V shed 0 bases and J shed 1 base, with 7 bases lying between them.

V and J are TRBV13 and TRBJ1-2, with D possibly TRBD1 on 6 matching bases. Looked up from germline, CDR1 is PRHDT and CDR2 is FYEKMQ (reference sequence). This CDR3 spans 15 amino acids. Trimming pared 5 bases from V and 3 bases from J, leaving 16 bases between. Here the CDR3 reads CASSRTVGAHYGYTF. The CDR3 bases are TGTGCCAGCAGCCGGACAGTCGGGGCCCACTATGGCTACACCTTC.

This clone was detected only a few times. The V call is TRBV29-1, the J call TRBJ2-1; D remains ambiguous. Trimming removed 5 bases at V and 8 bases at J, with 10 bases between. The CDR3 loop spans 11 amino acids. Germline V gene data show CDR1 as SQVTM and CDR2 as ANQGSEA. DNA for the CDR3: TGCAGCGTTTCGGTAATCGATGAGCAGTTCTTC. Protein product: CSVSVIDEQFF.

V and J are TRBV23-1 and TRBJ2-3; no definite D call. TRBV23-1 is given ORF status, its function remaining uncertain. The CDR3 totals 13 residues. Trimming stripped 3 bases from V and 3 bases from J, with 7 bases between. This CDR3 is CASSHNETDTQYF. For the CDR3, the DNA is TGCGCCAGCAGTCATAACGAAACAGATACGCAGTATTTT.

The genes are TRBV30 and TRBJ1-1; possibly TRBD1 for D (5 bases). V was trimmed by 8 bases and J by 3 bases, leaving 10 bases between them. Germline V gene lookup returns CDR1 GTSNPN and CDR2 SVGIG (reference sequence). This CDR3 has 11 residues. The CDR3 loop is CALWGDTEAFF. The DNA of the CDR3 is TGTGCCCTGTGGGGGGACACTGAAGCTTTCTTT.

The V and J genes are TRBV7-9 and TRBJ1-2; tentative D call: TRBD1 (6 bases). The V end was cut by 3 bases, the J end by 6 bases, with 11 bases between. The CDR3 is 13 amino acids. From germline, CDR1 is SEHNR and CDR2 FQNEAQ (reference sequence). The CDR3 DNA sequence: TGTGCCAGCAGCTTGGGGAACAGGGATGGCTACACCTTC. It specifies CASSLGNRDGYTF.

There are a few counts of this clone. This chain links TRBV29-1 with TRBJ2-5; 8 bases are a match to TRBD2. With 6 bases clipped from V and 1 base from J, the junction kept 4 bases outside the gene matches. CDR3 size: 13 residues. The germline CDR1 and CDR2 sequences are SQVTM and ANQGSEA. The CDR3 loop reads CSVRRGGQETQYF. CDR3 DNA: TGCAGCGTCCGTCGGGGGGGCCAAGAGACCCAGTACTTC.

V and J are TRBV6-6 and TRBJ1-2, with 7 bases lining up with TRBD1. The CDR3 runs to 16 residues. Germline CDR1 reads MNHNY; CDR2 reads SVGAGI (reference sequence). J lost 5 bases, V lost 2 bases, and 11 bases had no gene match. CDR3 residues: CASSYLSGTEFYGYTF. CDR3 DNA: TGTGCCAGCAGTTACCTATCCGGGACAGAGTTTTATGGCTACACCTTC.

V usage is TRBV18 and J usage is TRBJ2-2; D ambiguous. The germline V gene has CDR1 KGHSH and CDR2 LQKENI. The CDR3 contains 16 residues. Trimming stripped 4 bases from V and 2 bases from J, with 14 bases between. The CDR3 region is CASSQAHRDNTGELFF. In DNA form, the CDR3 reads TGTGCCAGCTCACAGGCCCACCGCGATAACACCGGGGAGCTGTTTTTT.

For this clone: The identical CDR3 is also encoded by other nucleotide sequences in the sample. The V and J genes are TRBV29-1 and TRBJ2-3; D call uncertain. Between the trimmed V and J ends, which lost 6 bases and 3 bases, there was a span of 13 bases. This CDR3 contains 13 residues. CDR1 is SQVTM, CDR2 ANQGSEA, per germline. The CDR3 is CSVGTRATDTQYF. The CDR3 coding sequence is TGCAGCGTCGGAACTCGGGCTACAGATACGCAGTATTTT.

The chain has TRBV6-5 and TRBJ1-1, with 7 nucleotides matching TRBD1. This CDR3 spans 14 amino acids. Per the germline V gene, CDR1 is MNHEY and CDR2 is SVGAGI. The ends lost 7 bases at V and 4 bases at J; junction bases unmatched: 9. The CDR3 DNA follows: TGTGCCAGCAACACCCCGGGACAGTTCACTGAAGCTTTCTTT. Translation gives CASNTPGQFTEAFF.

The rearrangement uses TRBV29-1 and TRBJ2-7, with D uncertain. The CDR3 has 12 residues. Deletions cut 6 bases from V and 0 bases from J, with 9 bases between. Germline CDR1 and CDR2: SQVTM and ANQGSEA. The CDR3 region is CSVVNSSYEQYF. The CDR3, as DNA: TGCAGCGTCGTCAATTCCTCCTACGAGCAGTACTTC.

The chain joins TRBV5-1 to TRBJ2-3; 7 nucleotides match TRBD2. This CDR3 is 16 amino acids long. V shed 0 bases, J shed 3 bases, and the junction held 7 bases outside the gene matches. CDR1 is SGHRS, CDR2 YFSETQ, per germline. For the CDR3, the DNA is TGCGCCAGCAGCTTGGGATCCGGGGGGAGGACAGATACGCAGTATTTT. Protein product: CASSLGSGGRTDTQYF.

The chain has TRBV29-1 and TRBJ2-6; tentative D call: TRBD1 (5 bases). Germline-derived CDR1 and CDR2 are SQVTM and ANQGSEA. V lost 4 bases and J lost 0, with 13 bases in between. This CDR3 region has 16 residues. CDR3 residues: CSVGPGLSSGANVLTF. The CDR3, as DNA: TGCAGCGTTGGGCCAGGGCTAAGCTCTGGGGCCAACGTCCTGACTTTC.

The V gene is TRBV5-1, the J gene TRBJ1-2; no definite D call. The CDR3 runs 12 residues. V was shortened by 0 bases and J by 8 bases, with 8 bases between the two germline ends. Per the germline V gene, CDR1 is SGHRS and CDR2 is YFSETQ. CDR3 in amino acids: CASSLGDRGYTF. The CDR3 coding sequence is TGCGCCAGCAGCTTGGGTGATAGGGGCTACACCTTC.